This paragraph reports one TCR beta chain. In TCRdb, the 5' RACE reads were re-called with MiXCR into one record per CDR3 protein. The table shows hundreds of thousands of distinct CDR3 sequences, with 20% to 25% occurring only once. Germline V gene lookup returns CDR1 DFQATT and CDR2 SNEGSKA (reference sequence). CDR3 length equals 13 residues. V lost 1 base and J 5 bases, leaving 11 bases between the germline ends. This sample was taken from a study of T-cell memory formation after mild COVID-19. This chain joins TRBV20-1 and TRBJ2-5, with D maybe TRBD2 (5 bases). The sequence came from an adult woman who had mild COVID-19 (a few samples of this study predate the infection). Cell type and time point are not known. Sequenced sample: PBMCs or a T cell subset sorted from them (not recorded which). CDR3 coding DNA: TGCAGTGCTAGAGGGAGGATCGGGGAGACCCAGTACTTC. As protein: CSARGRIGETQYF.